These T cell receptor beta chains were read from a single sample in a study of shared clonotypes between healthy human individuals. TCRdb keeps only in-frame clones here, not all; method: immunoSEQ multiplex PCR. The sample has about 2,500,000 clones; around 94% are singletons. The sample was naive CD4+ T cells sorted from blood. The receptors stem from a man between 18 and 29 years old in good health. Each CDR3 is given with its conserved first and last residue. The D gene is left open where the match is weak. Clone sizes are given selectively: once, few, many, or a class where the clone is expanded.

V gene: TRBV4-2; D gene: NA; clone size: NA; J gene: TRBJ2-7; CDR3 DNA: TGTGCCAGCAGCCAAGATCCGGGGGCCTACGAGCAGTACTTC; CDR3 protein: CASSQDPGAYEQYF
V gene: TRBV10-3; D gene: NA; clone size: NA; J gene: TRBJ2-7; CDR3 DNA: TGTGCCATCAGTGAGTCGGGGAGTGGGGCCTACGAGCAGTACTTC; CDR3 protein: CAISESGSGAYEQYF
V gene: TRBV18; D gene: TRBD2; clone size: NA; J gene: TRBJ2-7; CDR3 DNA: TGTGCCAGCTCCCTCACAAGGAGCGGGGACCGCTACGAGCAGTACTTC; CDR3 protein: CASSLTRSGDRYEQYF
V gene: TRBV5-1; D gene: NA; clone size: once; J gene: TRBJ1-4; CDR3 DNA: TGCGCCAGCAGCTCGGACGGACCGGGAGAAAAACTGTTTTTT; CDR3 protein: CASSSDGPGEKLFF
V gene: TRBV6-5; D gene: TRBD2; clone size: NA; J gene: TRBJ2-7; CDR3 DNA: TGTGCCAGCAGCCATGGGACTAGCGGGGCCTACGAGCAGTACTTC; CDR3 protein: CASSHGTSGAYEQYF
V gene: TRBV7-9; D gene: NA; clone size: NA; J gene: TRBJ2-5; CDR3 DNA: TGTGCCAGCAGCTTAGCGGGGACTGGGAGCGAGTACTTC; CDR3 protein: CASSLAGTGSEYF
V gene: TRBV9; D gene: NA; clone size: NA; J gene: TRBJ2-2; CDR3 DNA: TGTGCCAGCAGTCGGGACGAGAGCGGGGAGCTGTTTTTT; CDR3 protein: CASSRDESGELFF
V gene: TRBV19; D gene: TRBD1; clone size: NA; J gene: TRBJ1-5; CDR3 DNA: TGTGCCAGTAGGGCCCAACAGGGGAATCAGCCCCAGCATTTT; CDR3 protein: CASRAQQGNQPQHF
V gene: TRBV21-1; D gene: NA; clone size: NA; J gene: TRBJ2-7; CDR3 DNA: TGTGCCAGCAGCAACAAAAAGACAGGGGGCGGCGAGCAGTACTTC; CDR3 protein: CASSNKKTGGGEQYF
V gene: TRBV5-1; D gene: NA; clone size: NA; J gene: TRBJ2-1; CDR3 DNA: TGCGCCAGCAGCTTGTCTGTCTACAATGAGCAGTTCTTC; CDR3 protein: CASSLSVYNEQFF
V gene: TRBV28; D gene: TRBD1; clone size: NA; J gene: TRBJ2-7; CDR3 DNA: TGTGCCAGCACCCCAGGGGACAGGGATAACGACGAGCAGTACTTC; CDR3 protein: CASTPGDRDNDEQYF
V gene: TRBV30; D gene: NA; clone size: NA; J gene: TRBJ2-1; CDR3 DNA: TGTGCCTGGACAGGGGAGCGTACCTACAATGAGCAGTTCTTC; CDR3 protein: CAWTGERTYNEQFF
V gene: TRBV5-6; D gene: NA; clone size: NA; J gene: TRBJ1-6; CDR3 DNA: TGTGCCAGCAGCTGGGGAGAGGGGATCTATAATTCACCCCTCCACTTT; CDR3 protein: CASSWGEGIYNSPLHF
V gene: TRBV9; D gene: TRBD1; clone size: NA; J gene: TRBJ1-3; CDR3 DNA: TGTGCCAGCAGCGGCGGACAGGGGGCTACTGGAAACACCATATATTTT; CDR3 protein: CASSGGQGATGNTIYF
V gene: TRBV18; D gene: NA; clone size: few; J gene: TRBJ1-1; CDR3 DNA: TGTGCCAGCTCACCACCGCCAAGTGGCACTGAAGCTTTCTTT; CDR3 protein: CASSPPPSGTEAFF
V gene: TRBV6-5; D gene: NA; clone size: NA; J gene: TRBJ2-3; CDR3 DNA: TGTGCCAGCAGACCTGGCCAAGTCACCGCAGATACGCAGTATTTT; CDR3 protein: CASRPGQVTADTQYF
V gene: TRBV7-2; D gene: NA; clone size: NA; J gene: TRBJ1-5; CDR3 DNA: TGTGCCAGCAGCCCCGAGGGGAGTTGGAATCAGCCCCAGCATTTT; CDR3 protein: CASSPEGSWNQPQHF
V gene: TRBV7-9; D gene: NA; clone size: once; J gene: TRBJ1-4; CDR3 DNA: TGTGCCAGCAGCTCCCCCCCGGGTAATGAAAAACTGTTTTTT; CDR3 protein: CASSSPPGNEKLFF
V gene: TRBV6-5; D gene: NA; clone size: NA; J gene: TRBJ1-6; CDR3 DNA: TGTGCCAGCAGTTACTCAGGGCAGACAGGTAGCTCACCCCTCCACTTT; CDR3 protein: CASSYSGQTGSSPLHF
V gene: TRBV11-2; D gene: NA; clone size: NA; J gene: TRBJ2-1; CDR3 DNA: TGTGCCAGCAGCTTAGTTCTCACTAGGGGGTCCTACAATGAGCAGTTCTTC; CDR3 protein: CASSLVLTRGSYNEQFF
V gene: TRBV27; D gene: TRBD1; clone size: NA; J gene: TRBJ1-2; CDR3 DNA: TGTGCCAGCAGCGCCGGGACAGGAACCAACTATGGCTACACCTTC; CDR3 protein: CASSAGTGTNYGYTF
V gene: TRBV10-3; D gene: TRBD1; clone size: NA; J gene: TRBJ2-3; CDR3 DNA: TGTGCCATCAGCCCCACAGGGGTAAGCACAGATACGCAGTATTTT; CDR3 protein: CAISPTGVSTDTQYF
V gene: TRBV30; D gene: TRBD2; clone size: NA; J gene: TRBJ2-5; CDR3 DNA: TGTGCCTGGAGTGCCATAAGAACTAGCGGGCACCAAGAGACCCAGTACTTC; CDR3 protein: CAWSAIRTSGHQETQYF
V gene: TRBV19; D gene: TRBD1; clone size: NA; J gene: TRBJ1-6; CDR3 DNA: TGTGCCAGTACCGGGACAGGGCGGTCACCCCTCCACTTT; CDR3 protein: CASTGTGRSPLHF
V gene: TRBV6-5; D gene: NA; clone size: few; J gene: TRBJ2-7; CDR3 DNA: TGTGCCAGCAGACGAGGATTTACCTACGAGCAGTACTTC; CDR3 protein: CASRRGFTYEQYF
V gene: TRBV19; D gene: NA; clone size: few; J gene: TRBJ1-1; CDR3 DNA: TGTGCCAGTAGTATCCCCAACACTGAAGCTTTCTTT; CDR3 protein: CASSIPNTEAFF
V gene: TRBV19; D gene: TRBD2; clone size: NA; J gene: TRBJ2-1; CDR3 DNA: TGTGCCAGTAGTATCTCTAGCGGATACAATGAGCAGTTCTTC; CDR3 protein: CASSISSGYNEQFF
V gene: TRBV5-1; D gene: TRBD2; clone size: NA; J gene: TRBJ2-3; CDR3 DNA: TGCGCCAGCAGCGTGCGGAGCGGGAGAGATACGCAGTATTTT; CDR3 protein: CASSVRSGRDTQYF
V gene: TRBV9; D gene: NA; clone size: NA; J gene: TRBJ2-3; CDR3 DNA: TGTGCCAGCAGCGTAGGGGTAGCGGATAGCACAGATACGCAGTATTTT; CDR3 protein: CASSVGVADSTDTQYF
V gene: TRBV30; D gene: NA; clone size: NA; J gene: TRBJ1-6; CDR3 DNA: TGTGCCTGGAGTAGTGGCTCCTATAATTCACCCCTCCACTTT; CDR3 protein: CAWSSGSYNSPLHF
V gene: TRBV6-5; D gene: TRBD1; clone size: NA; J gene: TRBJ1-2; CDR3 DNA: TGTGCCAGCAGACAGGGGTTTTGGGATGGCTACACCTTC; CDR3 protein: CASRQGFWDGYTF
V gene: TRBV5-1; D gene: TRBD2; clone size: NA; J gene: TRBJ2-3; CDR3 DNA: TGCGCCAGCAGCTCAGGACTAGGGAGCACAGATACGCAGTATTTT; CDR3 protein: CASSSGLGSTDTQYF
V gene: TRBV28; D gene: TRBD1; clone size: NA; J gene: TRBJ2-7; CDR3 DNA: TGTGCCAGCAGAGAATATCCTGGGGGACAGTACTACGAGCAGTACTTC; CDR3 protein: CASREYPGGQYYEQYF
V gene: TRBV5-1; D gene: NA; clone size: NA; J gene: TRBJ2-1; CDR3 DNA: TGCGCCAGCAGCTTGGGGGTTGGGGCAACTGCTGGCAATGAGCAGTTCTTC; CDR3 protein: CASSLGVGATAGNEQFF
V gene: TRBV6-1; D gene: TRBD1; clone size: NA; J gene: TRBJ1-5; CDR3 DNA: TGTGCCAGCAGCACAGGGGGCCTCGGCAATCAGCCCCAGCATTTT; CDR3 protein: CASSTGGLGNQPQHF
V gene: TRBV6-5; D gene: TRBD2; clone size: NA; J gene: TRBJ2-3; CDR3 DNA: TGTGCCAGCAGGACTAGCAGCACAGATACGCAGTATTTT; CDR3 protein: CASRTSSTDTQYF
V gene: TRBV6-5; D gene: NA; clone size: NA; J gene: TRBJ1-2; CDR3 DNA: TGTGCCAGCAGTAAGGGGATAGGGGACTATGGCTACACCTTC; CDR3 protein: CASSKGIGDYGYTF
V gene: TRBV5-5; D gene: NA; clone size: NA; J gene: TRBJ2-5; CDR3 DNA: TGTGCCAGCAGCTTGAGGGACACATCCCAAGAGACCCAGTACTTC; CDR3 protein: CASSLRDTSQETQYF
V gene: TRBV10-3; D gene: NA; clone size: NA; J gene: TRBJ1-6; CDR3 DNA: TGTGCCATCAGTGATGGACAGAGCTATAATTCACCCCTCCACTTT; CDR3 protein: CAISDGQSYNSPLHF
V gene: TRBV2; D gene: TRBD2; clone size: NA; J gene: TRBJ2-3; CDR3 DNA: TGTGCCAGCAAGTCCCTAGCGGGAGGGCCGCGCACAGATACGCAGTATTTT; CDR3 protein: CASKSLAGGPRTDTQYF